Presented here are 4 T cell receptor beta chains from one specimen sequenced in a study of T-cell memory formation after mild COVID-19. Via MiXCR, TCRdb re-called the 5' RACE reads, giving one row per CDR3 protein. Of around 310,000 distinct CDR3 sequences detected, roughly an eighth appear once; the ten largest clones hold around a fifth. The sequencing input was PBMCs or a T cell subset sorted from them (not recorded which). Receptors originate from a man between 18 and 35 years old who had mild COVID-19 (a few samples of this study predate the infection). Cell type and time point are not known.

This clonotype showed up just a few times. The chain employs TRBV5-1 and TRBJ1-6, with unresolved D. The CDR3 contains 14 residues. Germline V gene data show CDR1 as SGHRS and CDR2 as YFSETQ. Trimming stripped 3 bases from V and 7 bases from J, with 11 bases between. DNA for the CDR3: TGCGCCAGCAGCTCTGGGGTAGTAAATTCACCCCTCCACTTT. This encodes CASSSGVVNSPLHF.

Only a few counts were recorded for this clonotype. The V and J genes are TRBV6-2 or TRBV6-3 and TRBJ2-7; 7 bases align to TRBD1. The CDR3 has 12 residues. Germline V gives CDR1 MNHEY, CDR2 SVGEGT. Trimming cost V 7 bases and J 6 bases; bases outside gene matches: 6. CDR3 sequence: CASKGALREQYF. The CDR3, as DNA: TGTGCCAGCAAGGGGGCCCTTCGCGAGCAGTACTTC.

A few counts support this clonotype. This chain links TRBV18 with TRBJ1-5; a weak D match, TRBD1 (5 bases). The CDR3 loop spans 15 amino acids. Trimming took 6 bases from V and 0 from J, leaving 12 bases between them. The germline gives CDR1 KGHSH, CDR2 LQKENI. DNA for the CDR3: TGTGCCAGCTCGTCGACAGTGGATAGCAATCAGCCCCAGCATTTT. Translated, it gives CASSSTVDSNQPQHF. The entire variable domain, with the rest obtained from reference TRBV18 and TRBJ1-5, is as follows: NAGVMQNPRHLVRRRGQEARLRCSPMKGHSHVYWYRQLPEEGLKFMVYLQKENIIDESGMPKERFSAEFPKEGPSILRIQQVVRGDSAAYFCASSSTVDSNQPQHFGDGTRLSIL.

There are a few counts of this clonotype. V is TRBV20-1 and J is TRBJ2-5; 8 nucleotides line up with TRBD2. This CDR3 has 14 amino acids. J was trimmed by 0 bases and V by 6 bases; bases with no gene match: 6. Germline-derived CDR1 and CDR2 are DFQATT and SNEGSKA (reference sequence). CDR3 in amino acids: CSADGGAHQETQYF. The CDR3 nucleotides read TGCAGTGCGGACGGGGGGGCTCACCAAGAGACCCAGTACTTC.